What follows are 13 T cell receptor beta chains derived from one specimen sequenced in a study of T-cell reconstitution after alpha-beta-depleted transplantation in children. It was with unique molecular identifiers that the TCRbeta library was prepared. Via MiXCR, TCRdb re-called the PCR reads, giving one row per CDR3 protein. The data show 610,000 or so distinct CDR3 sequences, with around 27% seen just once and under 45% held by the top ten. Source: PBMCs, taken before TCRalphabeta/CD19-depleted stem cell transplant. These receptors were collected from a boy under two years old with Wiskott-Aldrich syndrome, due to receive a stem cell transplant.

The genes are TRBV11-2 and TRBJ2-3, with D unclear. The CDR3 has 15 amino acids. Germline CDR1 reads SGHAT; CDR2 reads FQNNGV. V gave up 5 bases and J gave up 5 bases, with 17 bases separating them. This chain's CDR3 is CASSPWALVIDTQYF. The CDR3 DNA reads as TGTGCCAGCAGCCCTTGGGCCCTAGTGATAGATACGCAGTATTTT.

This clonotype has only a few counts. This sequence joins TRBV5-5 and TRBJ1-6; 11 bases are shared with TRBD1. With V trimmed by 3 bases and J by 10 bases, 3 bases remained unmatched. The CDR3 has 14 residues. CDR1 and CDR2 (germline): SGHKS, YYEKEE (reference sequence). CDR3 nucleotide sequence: TGTGCCAGCAGCTGGGGGACAGGGGGATCACCCCTCCACTTT. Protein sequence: CASSWGTGGSPLHF.

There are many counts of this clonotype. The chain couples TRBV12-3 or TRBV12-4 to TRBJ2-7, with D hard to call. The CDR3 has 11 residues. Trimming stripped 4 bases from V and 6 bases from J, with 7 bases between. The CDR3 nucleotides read TGTGCCAGCAGTTCCCTCGGCGAGCAGTACTTC. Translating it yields CASSSLGEQYF.

CDR3 residues: CASSLAGWRDTQYF. For the CDR3, the DNA is TGCGCCAGCAGCTTGGCGGGGTGGAGAGATACGCAGTATTTT. The chain recombines TRBV5-1 with TRBJ2-3; tentative D call: TRBD2 (5 bases). The CDR3 covers 14 residues. The V gene lost 0 bases and the J gene lost 5 bases, with 10 bases spanning the gap. Germline V gene data show CDR1 as SGHRS and CDR2 as YFSETQ.

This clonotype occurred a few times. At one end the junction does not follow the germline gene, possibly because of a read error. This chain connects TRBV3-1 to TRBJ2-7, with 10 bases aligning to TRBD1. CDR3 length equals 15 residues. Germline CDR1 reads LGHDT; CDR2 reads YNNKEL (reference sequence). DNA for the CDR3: TGTGCCAGCAGCCAAGGACAGGGGGCTCACTACGGGCAGTACTTC. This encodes CASSQGQGAHYGQYF.

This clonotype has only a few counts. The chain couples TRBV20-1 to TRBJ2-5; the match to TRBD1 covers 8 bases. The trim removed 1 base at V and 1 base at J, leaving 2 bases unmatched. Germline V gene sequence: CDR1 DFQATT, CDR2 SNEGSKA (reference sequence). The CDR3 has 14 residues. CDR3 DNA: TGCAGTGCTAGAGCCGGACAGGGCCAAGAGACCCAGTACTTC. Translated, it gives CSARAGQGQETQYF.

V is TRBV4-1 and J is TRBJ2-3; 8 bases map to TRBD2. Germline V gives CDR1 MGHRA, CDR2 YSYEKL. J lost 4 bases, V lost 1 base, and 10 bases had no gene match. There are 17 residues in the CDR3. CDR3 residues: CASSQGGAGVFPDTQYF. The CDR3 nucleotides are TGCGCCAGCAGCCAAGGAGGAGCGGGAGTGTTCCCAGATACGCAGTATTTT.

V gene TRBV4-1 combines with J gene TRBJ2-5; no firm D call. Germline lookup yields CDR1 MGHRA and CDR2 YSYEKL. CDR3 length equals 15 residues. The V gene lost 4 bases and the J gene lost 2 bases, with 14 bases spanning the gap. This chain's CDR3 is CASSLNIYMQETQYF. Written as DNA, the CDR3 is TGCGCCAGCAGCCTTAATATCTATATGCAAGAGACCCAGTACTTC.

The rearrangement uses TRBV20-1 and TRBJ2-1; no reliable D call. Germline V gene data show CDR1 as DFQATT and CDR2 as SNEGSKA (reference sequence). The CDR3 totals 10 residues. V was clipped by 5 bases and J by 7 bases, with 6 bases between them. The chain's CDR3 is CSAFENEQFF. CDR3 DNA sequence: TGCAGTGCTTTCGAAAATGAGCAGTTCTTC.

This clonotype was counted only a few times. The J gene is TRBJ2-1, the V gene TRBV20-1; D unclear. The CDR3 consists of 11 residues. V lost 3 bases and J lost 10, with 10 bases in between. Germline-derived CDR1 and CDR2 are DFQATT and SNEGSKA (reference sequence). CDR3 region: CSASIVGEQFF. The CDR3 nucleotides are TGCAGTGCTAGTATCGTCGGGGAGCAGTTCTTC.

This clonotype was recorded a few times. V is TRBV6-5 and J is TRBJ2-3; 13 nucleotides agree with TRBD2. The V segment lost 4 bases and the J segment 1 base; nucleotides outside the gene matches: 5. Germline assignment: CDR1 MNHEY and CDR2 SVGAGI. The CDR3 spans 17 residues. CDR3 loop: CASSLGLAGPRTDTQYF. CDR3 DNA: TGTGCCAGCAGTTTGGGACTAGCGGGACCCCGCACAGATACGCAGTATTTT.

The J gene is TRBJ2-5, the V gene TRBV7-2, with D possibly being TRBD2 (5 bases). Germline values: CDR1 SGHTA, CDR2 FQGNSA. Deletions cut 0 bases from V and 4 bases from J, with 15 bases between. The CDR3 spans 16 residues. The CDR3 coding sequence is TGTGCCAGCAGCTTAGCGCTAGCAGGACGTCGAGAGACCCAGTACTTC. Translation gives CASSLALAGRRETQYF. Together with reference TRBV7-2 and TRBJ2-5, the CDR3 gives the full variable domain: GAGVSQSPSNKVTEKGKDVELRCDPISGHTALYWYRQSLGQGLEFLIYFQGNSAPDKSGLPSDRFSAERTGGSVSTLTIQRTQQEDSAVYLCASSLALAGRRETQYFGPGTRLLVL.

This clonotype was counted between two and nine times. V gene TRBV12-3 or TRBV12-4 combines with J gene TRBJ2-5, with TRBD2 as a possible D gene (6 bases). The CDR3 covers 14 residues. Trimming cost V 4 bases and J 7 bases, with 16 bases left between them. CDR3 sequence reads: CASSSSGGYRTQYF. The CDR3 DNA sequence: TGTGCCAGCAGTTCTTCCGGGGGATACAGGACCCAGTACTTC.